Sequencing of this TCR beta chain was carried out in a study of early T cells in non-severe SARS-CoV-2 infection. Study context: Sequencing of bulk RNA from unsorted whole blood was done, without chain pairing. Notes on the study in general: Reliance on VDJdb matching favored anti-spike CD8 responses; private and CD4 specificities were missed.

This clonotype has ten or more counts. Its antigen is currently unknown. The TCR library protocol attached unique molecular identifiers to the individual cDNA molecules. In TCRdb, the 5' RACE reads were re-called with MiXCR into one record per CDR3 protein. The data show 35,000 or so distinct CDR3 sequences, with less than 6.5% seen just once and around an eighth held by the top ten. Germline CDR1 LNHDA, CDR2 SQIVND (reference sequence). The CDR3 loop spans 15 amino acids. Trimming removed 3 bases at V and 6 bases at J, with 15 bases between. This receptor was obtained from an adult who was a healthcare worker with PCR-confirmed SARS-CoV-2 infection or an uninfected control (not recorded which). The V and J genes are TRBV19 and TRBJ1-5; D might be TRBD1 (6 bases). The specimen was whole blood. The CDR3 nucleotides are TGTGCCAGTAGTATTCGGGGGCAGGGTAGTCAGCCCCAGCATTTT. Amino acids: CASSIRGQGSQPQHF. The variable domain in full, completed from reference TRBV19 and TRBJ1-5, reads DGGITQSPKYLFRKEGQNVTLSCEQNLNHDAMYWYRQDPGQGLRLIYYSQIVNDFQKGDIAEGYSVSREKKESFPLTVTSAQKNPTAFYLCASSIRGQGSQPQHFGDGTRLSIL.